A single sample gave rise to the 30 T cell receptor beta chains below, sequenced in a study of blood T cell repertoires in COVID-19. TCRdb's copy holds only in-frame clones and misses some; the assay was immunoSEQ multiplex PCR. Found here are over 450,000 clones, 89% of them singletons; the top ten hold approximately 0.9%. Sequencing was performed on peripheral blood. The receptors come from a man between 18 and 29 years old with COVID-19, enrolled during active disease.

The V gene is TRBV29-1, the J gene TRBJ1-3; 7 nucleotides line up with TRBD1. Germline lookup yields CDR1 SQVTM and CDR2 ANQGSEA. V trimming: 6 bases; J trimming: 0 bases; junction bases outside the gene matches: 8. The CDR3 length is 15 residues. The CDR3 spells CSVRRTGVSGNTIYF. The CDR3 coding sequence is TGCAGCGTCCGTAGGACAGGCGTCTCTGGAAACACCATATATTTT.

The chain employs TRBV20-1 and TRBJ1-4; D gene unclear. This CDR3 is built from 13 residues. The V end was cut by 6 bases, the J end by 8 bases, with 16 bases between. Germline V gene data show CDR1 as DFQATT and CDR2 as SNEGSKA (reference sequence). The CDR3 spells CSASREFKEKLFF. The CDR3 region has the DNA TGCAGTGCCAGTCGGGAGTTTAAAGAAAAACTGTTTTTT.

This rearrangement joins TRBV12-3 or TRBV12-4 to TRBJ2-2; D possibly corresponds to TRBD2 (5 bases). The CDR3 has 12 amino acids. Between the trimmed V and J ends, which lost 6 bases and 4 bases, there was a span of 6 bases. This CDR3 reads CASRRATGELFF. The CDR3 DNA reads TGTGCCAGCAGGCGGGCCACCGGGGAGCTGTTTTTT.

The chain employs TRBV24-1 and TRBJ2-5, with 9 bases matching TRBD2. The CDR3 runs 16 residues. The germline V gene encodes CDR1 KGHDR and CDR2 SFDVKD. J was trimmed by 5 bases and V by 4 bases; bases with no gene match: 10. CDR3 residues: CATSDPSGRLGETQYF. The CDR3 DNA follows: TGTGCCACCAGTGACCCAAGCGGGAGGCTCGGGGAGACCCAGTACTTC.

The chain employs TRBV5-1 and TRBJ2-7; TRBD2 matches 12 bases. Germline loops: CDR1 SGHRS, CDR2 YFSETQ. Unmatched junction bases numbered 8, after V lost 4 bases and J lost 3 bases. CDR3 length: 16 residues. CDR3 sequence (DNA): TGCGCCAGCAGCGGGGGGATGGGACTAGCGGGCTACGAGCAGTACTTC. It is translated as CASSGGMGLAGYEQYF.

The rearrangement links TRBV24-1 to TRBJ2-7, with 8 bases lining up with TRBD1. The CDR3 loop spans 15 amino acids. Germline assignment: CDR1 KGHDR and CDR2 SFDVKD. Trimming cost V 3 bases and J 2 bases; bases outside gene matches: 5. The CDR3 sequence is CATSDPTGAAYEQYF. In DNA form, the CDR3 reads TGTGCCACCAGTGATCCGACAGGGGCCGCCTACGAGCAGTACTTC.

This chain joins TRBV21-1 and TRBJ2-1; the table's D gene call, TRBD2, was not cross checked with the DNA. TRBV21-1 is recorded as a pseudogene. The length of the CDR3 is 15 residues. CDR3 sequence reads: CARYLAGSLYNEQFF. Written as DNA, the CDR3 is TGTGCCCGCTACCTCGCGGGGTCCTTATACAATGAGCAGTTCTTC.

The chain is built from TRBV7-8 and TRBJ2-7; 10 nucleotides agree with TRBD2. The CDR3 runs to 15 residues. The germline gives CDR1 SGHVS, CDR2 FQNEAQ. The V gene end was trimmed by 3 bases and the J gene end by 5 bases; junction bases not matched to a gene: 7. CDR3 DNA sequence: TGTGCCAGCAGCTTCGACCTAGCGGGAGTTAACGAGCAGTACTTC. This encodes CASSFDLAGVNEQYF.

This clone was observed a single time. This chain connects TRBV3-1 (or the pseudogene TRBV3-2) to TRBJ1-2, with a tentative D call TRBD1 (5 bases). The ends were cut back, 1 base at V and 2 bases at J, with 11 bases in the middle. The CDR3 loop spans 15 amino acids. In germline, CDR1 is LGHDT, CDR2 YNNKEL (reference sequence). The CDR3 coding sequence is TGTGCCAGCAGCCAAGCTGCAGGGAAGAACTATGGCTACACCTTC. This codes for CASSQAAGKNYGYTF.

Only one count was recorded for this clone. This chain links TRBV7-5 with TRBJ2-7; no check of the table's D call, TRBD1, against the DNA was made. TRBV7-5 is flagged as a pseudogene. The CDR3 length is 14 residues. The CDR3 DNA is TGTGTCAGAAGTTCAATGACAGGGCTAAAAGAGCAGTACTTC. The encoded protein is CVRSSMTGLKEQYF.

This chain connects TRBV12-3 or TRBV12-4 to TRBJ1-1; possible D gene TRBD1, 6 bases. The CDR3 runs to 13 residues. V dropped 6 bases and J dropped 6 bases, with 14 bases sitting between them. The CDR3 is CASRLGGGSEAFF. The CDR3 DNA reads TGTGCCAGCAGGTTGGGAGGGGGGTCTGAAGCTTTCTTT.

The chain uses TRBV9 and TRBJ2-2; 8 positions agree with TRBD1. Trimming cost V 4 bases and J 4 bases; bases outside gene matches: 9. Germline V gene lookup returns CDR1 SGDLS and CDR2 YYNGEE. There are 16 residues in the CDR3. In DNA, the CDR3 is TGTGCCAGCAGCCCGTCCTCCGGGACAGGCACCGGGGAGCTGTTTTTT. Translated: CASSPSSGTGTGELFF. The entire variable domain, with the rest obtained from reference TRBV9 and TRBJ2-2, is as follows: DSGVTQTPKHLITATGQRVTLRCSPRSGDLSVYWYQQSLDQGLQFLIQYYNGEERAKGNILERFSAQQFPDLHSELNLSSLELGDSALYFCASSPSSGTGTGELFFGEGSRLTVL.

As regards this clone: At one end the junction does not follow the germline gene, possibly because of a read error. This chain uses TRBV5-8 with TRBJ1-2; no definite D call. The CDR3 sequence is 13 residues long. Germline V gene lookup returns CDR1 SGHTS and CDR2 YDEGEE. The CDR3 is CASGFFRGSGYTF. The CDR3 nucleotides are TGTGCCAGCGGCTTTTTCCGCGGGAGTGGCTACACCTTC. The full variable domain, with the rest looked up from reference TRBV5-8 and TRBJ1-2, is EAGVTQSPTHLIKTRGQQATLRCSPISGHTSVYWYQQALGLGLQFLLWYDEGEERNRGNFPPRFSGRQFPNYSSELNVNALELEDSALYLCASGFFRGSGYTFGSGTRLTVV.

The V and J genes are TRBV2 and TRBJ2-2; D may be TRBD1 (6 bases). With 5 bases removed from V and 0 bases from J, the gap between germline ends came to 10 bases. Germline loops: CDR1 SNHLY, CDR2 FYNNEI. This CDR3 is built from 15 residues. The CDR3 DNA reads as TGTGCCAGCAGTTGGGGGACAACGAACACCGGGGAGCTGTTTTTT. Protein: CASSWGTTNTGELFF. The full variable domain, rest sourced from reference TRBV2 and TRBJ2-2, is EPEVTQTPSHQVTQMGQEVILRCVPISNHLYFYWYRQILGQKVEFLVSFYNNEISEKSEIFDDQFSVERPDGSNFTLKIRSTKLEDSAMYFCASSWGTTNTGELFFGEGSRLTVL.

The chain links TRBV15 to TRBJ2-5; D perhaps matches TRBD1 (6 bases). Germline V gene sequence: CDR1 LNHNV, CDR2 YYDKDF (reference sequence). Trimming shortened V by 0 bases and J by 1 base, and 9 bases separated the two germline ends. The CDR3 covers 15 residues. The CDR3 coding sequence is TGTGCCACCAGCAGAGATGGACAGTCCCAAGAGACCCAGTACTTC. The encoded protein is CATSRDGQSQETQYF.

This CDR3 reads CASSQTSLGQVSYNEQFF. The CDR3 DNA reads as TGCGCCAGCAGCCAAACTTCCCTCGGACAGGTCTCCTACAATGAGCAGTTCTTC. The chain is built from TRBV4-1 and TRBJ2-1; 7 positions agree with TRBD1. CDR3 length equals 18 residues. The V and J ends lost 2 bases and 0 bases, in that order; junction bases with no gene match: 10. Per germline, CDR1 MGHRA and CDR2 YSYEKL.

In this sample, this clone turned up once. At the DNA level, this CDR3 is encoded by other sequences in the same sample as well. The gene calls are TRBV5-1 and TRBJ1-3; D gene ambiguous. Germline lookup yields CDR1 SGHRS and CDR2 YFSETQ. The CDR3 extends over 13 amino acids. The V gene lost 0 bases and the J gene lost 3 bases, with 4 bases spanning the gap. CDR3 amino acids: CASSLAVGNTIYF. CDR3 nucleotide sequence: TGCGCCAGCAGCTTGGCCGTTGGAAACACCATATATTTT. The full variable domain, with the rest looked up from reference TRBV5-1 and TRBJ1-3, is KAGVTQTPRYLIKTRGQQVTLSCSPISGHRSVSWYQQTPGQGLQFLFEYFSETQRNKGNFPGRFSGRQFSNSRSEMNVSTLELGDSALYLCASSLAVGNTIYFGEGSWLTVV.

The rearrangement links TRBV25-1 to TRBJ2-5; a possible D gene is TRBD2 (5 bases). The CDR3 is 11 residues long. The germline V and J ends were trimmed by 6 bases and 7 bases, with 9 bases remaining between them. The germline V gene encodes CDR1 MGHDK and CDR2 SYGVNS. CDR3 coding DNA: TGTGCCAGCAGCGAGGGCAGGACCCAGTACTTC. It encodes CASSEGRTQYF.

V is TRBV6-5 and J is TRBJ1-6; no firm D call. The ends were cut back, 7 bases at V and 5 bases at J, with 9 bases in the middle. This CDR3 is built from 13 residues. Germline V gene data show CDR1 as MNHEY and CDR2 as SVGAGI. The CDR3 coding sequence is TGTGCCAGCACCCGGGAGCATAATTCACCCCTCCACTTT. Translating it yields CASTREHNSPLHF.

The CDR3 region is CASSERYQPQHF. The CDR3, as DNA: TGTGCCAGCAGTGAACGGTATCAGCCCCAGCATTTT. This chain joins TRBV6-1 and TRBJ1-5, with no clear D. The length of the CDR3 is 12 residues. Germline V gives CDR1 MNHNS, CDR2 SASEGT. The V and J ends lost 2 bases and 5 bases respectively, with 4 bases between them.

The J gene is TRBJ2-2, the V gene TRBV24-1; the match to TRBD2 covers 10 bases. J was trimmed by 3 bases and V by 5 bases; bases with no gene match: 5. CDR3 length: 16 residues. The germline CDR1 and CDR2 sequences are KGHDR and SFDVKD. The CDR3 DNA sequence: TGTGCCACCAGTGGCCTAGCGGGAGATCACACCGGGGAGCTGTTTTTT. Protein product: CATSGLAGDHTGELFF.

The chain joins TRBV10-3 to TRBJ2-7, with a weak D call TRBD2 (5 bases). In germline, CDR1 is ENHRY, CDR2 SYGVKD. The germline V and J ends were trimmed by 0 bases and 4 bases, with 16 bases remaining between them. The CDR3 runs to 16 residues. In DNA form, the CDR3 reads TGTGCCATCAGTGAGTCGAAAGAGGGTATAACGTACGAGCAGTACTTC. Protein sequence: CAISESKEGITYEQYF.

This chain uses TRBV4-1 with TRBJ1-5; TRBD1 might be the D (6 bases). This CDR3 contains 15 residues. Looked up from germline, CDR1 is MGHRA and CDR2 is YSYEKL. V was cut by 3 bases and J by 7 bases, with 16 bases left in between. The CDR3 loop is CASSQTPGAGQPQHF. The CDR3 DNA reads as TGCGCCAGCAGCCAGACACCAGGGGCAGGGCAGCCCCAGCATTTT.

The J gene is TRBJ2-2, the V gene TRBV7-6; maybe TRBD1 (6 bases). The germline V gene has CDR1 SGHVS and CDR2 FNYEAQ. Between the trimmed V and J ends, which lost 5 bases and 4 bases, there was a span of 11 bases. This CDR3 is built from 14 residues. CDR3 amino acids: CASSPQGSTGELFF. The CDR3 nucleotides read TGTGCCAGCAGCCCCCAGGGGAGCACCGGGGAGCTGTTTTTT.

This chain uses TRBV3-1 (or the pseudogene TRBV3-2) with TRBJ1-2; D is ambiguous. This CDR3 region has 17 residues. Germline CDR1 and CDR2: LGHDT and YNNKEL (reference sequence). Trimming cost V 2 bases and J 3 bases, with 19 bases left between them. CDR3: CASSQTLSALRYYGYTF. The DNA for the CDR3 is TGTGCCAGCAGCCAAACCCTGTCTGCGCTACGCTACTATGGCTACACCTTC.

This rearrangement joins TRBV7-2 to TRBJ2-7, with 7 bases identical to TRBD2. The CDR3 spans 13 residues. J lost 3 bases, V lost 4 bases, and 3 bases had no gene match. Looked up from germline, CDR1 is SGHTA and CDR2 is FQGNSA. The CDR3 coding sequence is TGTGCCAGCAGCTCGGGACTAAACTACGAGCAGTACTTC. Translation gives CASSSGLNYEQYF.

The chain joins TRBV5-1 to TRBJ1-4; D perhaps matches TRBD1 (6 bases). This CDR3 is 15 amino acids long. The germline V gene encodes CDR1 SGHRS and CDR2 YFSETQ. Trimming shortened V by 7 bases and J by 0 bases, and 13 bases separated the two germline ends. The CDR3 sequence is CASGYGTTTNEKLFF. CDR3 nucleotides: TGCGCCAGCGGTTACGGGACAACAACTAATGAAAAACTGTTTTTT.

This clone was counted once. V and J are TRBV2 and TRBJ1-1; 8 nucleotides align to TRBD1. Germline V gene lookup returns CDR1 SNHLY and CDR2 FYNNEI. The J segment lost 1 base and the V segment lost 4 bases, leaving 5 bases of the junction unmatched. The CDR3 runs 15 residues. CDR3 in amino acids: CASSGGQGANTEAFF. The DNA for the CDR3 is TGTGCCAGCAGTGGCGGGCAGGGGGCGAACACTGAAGCTTTCTTT.

This clone was detected only once. The chain is built from TRBV18 and TRBJ1-2; D ambiguous. This CDR3 is built from 14 residues. The germline V gene has CDR1 KGHSH and CDR2 LQKENI. Trimming took off 2 bases at V and 3 bases at J, with 10 bases between the two ends. The CDR3 protein is CASSPERGDYGYTF. In DNA, the CDR3 is TGTGCCAGCTCACCAGAAAGAGGAGACTATGGCTACACCTTC.

This chain uses TRBV19 with TRBJ2-4; D is unclear. CDR1 is LNHDA, CDR2 SQIVND, per germline (reference sequence). This CDR3 region has 16 residues. V was trimmed by 0 bases and J by 2 bases, leaving 11 bases between them. CDR3 amino acids: CASSIEGRRTKNIQYF. As DNA, the CDR3 is TGTGCCAGTAGTATAGAGGGCAGACGTACCAAAAACATTCAGTACTTC.